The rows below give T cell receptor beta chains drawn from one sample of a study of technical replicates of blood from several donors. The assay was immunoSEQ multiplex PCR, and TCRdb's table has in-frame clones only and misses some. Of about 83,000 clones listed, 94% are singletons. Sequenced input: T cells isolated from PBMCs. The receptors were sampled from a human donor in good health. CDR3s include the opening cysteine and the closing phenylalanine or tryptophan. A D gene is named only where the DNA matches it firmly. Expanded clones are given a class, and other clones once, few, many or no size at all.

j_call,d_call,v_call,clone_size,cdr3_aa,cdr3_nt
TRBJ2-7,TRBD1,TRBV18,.,CASSPGQTVEQYF,TGTGCCAGCTCACCGGGACAGACAGTCGAGCAGTACTTC
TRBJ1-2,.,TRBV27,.,CASSLGGQWGGYTF,TGTGCCAGCAGTTTAGGGGGACAATGGGGAGGCTACACCTTC
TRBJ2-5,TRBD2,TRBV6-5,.,CASSPSGGVQETQYF,TGTGCCAGCAGTCCTAGCGGGGGGGTCCAAGAGACCCAGTACTTC
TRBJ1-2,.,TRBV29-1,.,CSVDGYGYTF,TGCAGCGTTGACGGGTATGGCTACACCTTC
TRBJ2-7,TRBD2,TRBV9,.,CASSIGTSAYEQYF,TGTGCCAGCAGCATTGGGACTAGCGCCTACGAGCAGTACTTC
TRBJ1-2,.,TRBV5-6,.,CASSLGQWDYGYTF,TGTGCCAGCAGCTTGGGACAGTGGGACTATGGCTACACCTTC
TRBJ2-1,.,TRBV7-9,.,CASSTRTVYEQFF,TGTGCCAGCAGCACCAGGACAGTCTATGAGCAGTTCTTC
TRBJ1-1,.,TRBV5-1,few,CASSLGTERNTEAFF,TGCGCCAGCAGCTTGGGGACAGAGCGGAACACTGAAGCTTTCTTT
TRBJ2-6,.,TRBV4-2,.,CASSQEQLSGANVLTF,TGTGCCAGCAGCCAAGAGCAACTATCTGGGGCCAACGTCCTGACTTTC
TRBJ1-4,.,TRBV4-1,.,CASSQEGSRGEKLFF,TGCGCCAGCAGCCAAGAGGGTAGTAGGGGTGAAAAACTGTTTTTT
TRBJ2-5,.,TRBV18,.,CASSPYQETQYF,TGTGCCAGCTCACCCTACCAAGAGACCCAGTACTTC
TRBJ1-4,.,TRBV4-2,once,CASSQAEGEKLFF,TGTGCCAGCAGCCAAGCGGAGGGAGAAAAACTGTTTTTT
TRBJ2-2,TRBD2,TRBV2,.,CASGTSGGNTGELFF,TGTGCCAGCGGGACTAGCGGGGGAAACACCGGGGAGCTGTTTTTT
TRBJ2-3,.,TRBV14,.,CASSRSLSDTQYF,TGTGCCAGCAGCCGGAGTTTGTCAGATACGCAGTATTTT
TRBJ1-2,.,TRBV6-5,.,CASSPQGLSYGYTF,TGTGCCAGCAGTCCCCAGGGGCTCAGCTATGGCTACACCTTC
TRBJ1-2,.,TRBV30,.,CAWRGAPGSDGYTF,TGTGCCTGGAGGGGGGCCCCAGGGAGCGATGGCTACACCTTC
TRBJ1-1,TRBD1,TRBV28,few,CASRPDRGNTEAFF,TGTGCCAGCAGACCGGACAGGGGGAACACTGAAGCTTTCTTT
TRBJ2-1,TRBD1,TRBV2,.,CASSEGQGVRNEQFF,TGTGCCAGCAGTGAAGGACAGGGGGTTCGAAATGAGCAGTTCTTC
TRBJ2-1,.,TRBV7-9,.,CASSLPLNEQFF,TGTGCCAGCAGCTTACCACTCAATGAGCAGTTCTTC
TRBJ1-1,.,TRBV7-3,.,CASSSGQNTEAFF,TGTGCCAGCAGCTCGGGACAGAACACTGAAGCTTTCTTT
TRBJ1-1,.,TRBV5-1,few,CASSLGFRAMNTEAFF,TGCGCCAGCAGCTTGGGATTCAGGGCAATGAACACTGAAGCTTTCTTT
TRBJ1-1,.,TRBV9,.,CASSVTLSRTEAFF,TGTGCCAGCAGCGTCACCCTTAGTAGAACTGAAGCTTTCTTT
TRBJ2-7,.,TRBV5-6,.,CASSLGLEQYF,TGTGCCAGCAGCTTGGGTCTCGAGCAGTACTTC
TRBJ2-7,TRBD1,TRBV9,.,CASSVAQGASYEQYF,TGTGCCAGCAGCGTAGCCCAGGGGGCTTCCTACGAGCAGTACTTC
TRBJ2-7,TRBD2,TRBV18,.,CASSPGSGRASDEQYF,TGTGCCAGCTCACCTGGTAGCGGGAGGGCCTCTGACGAGCAGTACTTC
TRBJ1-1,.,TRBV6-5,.,CASSSQPGSVGAFF,TGTGCCAGCAGTTCCCAGCCAGGCTCGGTTGGAGCTTTCTTT
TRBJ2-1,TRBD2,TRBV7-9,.,CASSLAGKLGSGGWGEQFF,TGTGCCAGCAGCTTAGCGGGGAAACTGGGCAGCGGGGGCTGGGGTGAGCAGTTCTTC
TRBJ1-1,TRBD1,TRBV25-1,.,CASSARGTVRATEAFF,TGTGCCAGCAGTGCCCGCGGGACAGTCCGTGCTACTGAAGCTTTCTTT
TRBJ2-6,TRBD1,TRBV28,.,CASSPGTGKGPLPQTF,TGTGCCAGCAGTCCCGGGACAGGGAAGGGACCGCTTCCCCAGACTTTC
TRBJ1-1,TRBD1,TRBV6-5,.,CASSARTGRNTEAFF,TGTGCCAGCAGTGCCCGGACAGGGAGGAACACTGAAGCTTTCTTT
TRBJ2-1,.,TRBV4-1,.,CASSQLFRDGGNEQFF,TGCGCCAGCAGCCAACTATTCCGGGACGGAGGGAATGAGCAGTTCTTC
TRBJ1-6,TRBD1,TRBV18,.,CASSSEGTGALKSPLHF,TGTGCCAGCTCATCCGAGGGGACAGGGGCTCTCAAATCACCCCTCCACTTT
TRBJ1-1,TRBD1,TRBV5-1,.,CASSLGQGYTEAFF,TGCGCCAGCAGCCTGGGACAGGGCTACACTGAAGCTTTCTTT
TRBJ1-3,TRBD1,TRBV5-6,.,CASSLVKGAGGNTIYF,TGTGCCAGCAGCTTGGTGAAGGGGGCTGGTGGAAACACCATATATTTT
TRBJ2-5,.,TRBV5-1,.,CASSLRSSGAFQETQYF,TGCGCCAGCAGCCTTAGATCTTCAGGGGCCTTCCAAGAGACCCAGTACTTC
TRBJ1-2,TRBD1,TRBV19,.,CASIQRGQGGYGYTF,TGTGCCAGTATCCAACGAGGACAGGGTGGCTATGGCTACACCTTC
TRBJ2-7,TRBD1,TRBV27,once,CASSLGTGPYEQYF,TGTGCCAGCAGTTTAGGGACAGGTCCCTACGAGCAGTACTTC
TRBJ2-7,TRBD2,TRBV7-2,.,CASSPPGLAGGSEQYF,TGTGCCAGCAGCCCCCCCGGACTAGCGGGTGGGAGCGAGCAGTACTTC
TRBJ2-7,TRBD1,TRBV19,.,CASSARTGSSYEQYF,TGTGCCAGTAGTGCCCGGACAGGAAGCTCCTACGAGCAGTACTTC
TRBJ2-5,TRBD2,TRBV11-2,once,CASSTGLAARRETQYF,TGTGCCAGCAGCACAGGACTAGCAGCCAGACGGGAGACCCAGTACTTC
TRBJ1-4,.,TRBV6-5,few,CASGGLTTNEKLFF,TGTGCCAGCGGCGGGTTAACAACTAATGAAAAACTGTTTTTT
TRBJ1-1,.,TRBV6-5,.,CASRVTGRGTEAFF,TGTGCCAGCAGGGTTACAGGGAGGGGCACTGAAGCTTTCTTT